The sample holds many counts of the clone carrying this TCR beta chain. The length of the CDR3 is 14 residues. V shed 6 bases and J 2 bases; nucleotides not matched to a gene: 5. Germline CDR1 is SGHAT and CDR2 is FQNNGV. This sample is drawn from a study of regulatory T cells in long-lasting Graves disease. Regarding time point: newly diagnosed GD, antithyroid drugs for less than 3 months. With RNA extracted from PBMCs as input, the TCR library was made. The authors diagnosed Graves' disease using American Thyroid Association guidelines. Construction of TCR beta libraries relied on iRepertoire HTBI primers and on Arm-PCR targeting CDR3 regions. In TCRdb, the multiplex PCR reads were re-called with MiXCR into one record per CDR3 protein. The data show 400,000 to 500,000 distinct CDR3 sequences, 15% seen once. The sample was also linked to a second study, of T cells in Graves' hyperthyroidism and ophthalmopathy. According to that study: Uncontrolled infection, other autoimmune disease, pregnancy or lactation led to exclusion.

The receptor was isolated from a woman younger than 45 with Graves disease. This rearrangement joins TRBV11-2 to TRBJ2-3; 7 bases fit TRBD1. The sequences come from peripheral blood mononuclear cells (PBMCs), collected at new diagnosis, from a patient treated with antithyroid drugs. CDR3 nucleotide sequence: TGTGCCAGCAGACACGACAGGGACACAGATACGCAGTATTTT. Amino acid sequence: CASRHDRDTDTQYF. The entire variable domain, with the rest obtained from reference TRBV11-2 and TRBJ2-3, is as follows: EAGVAQSPRYKIIEKRQSVAFWCNPISGHATLYWYQQILGQGPKLLIQFQNNGVVDDSQLPKDRFSAERLKGVDSTLKIQPAKLEDSAVYLCASRHDRDTDTQYFGPGTRLTVL.